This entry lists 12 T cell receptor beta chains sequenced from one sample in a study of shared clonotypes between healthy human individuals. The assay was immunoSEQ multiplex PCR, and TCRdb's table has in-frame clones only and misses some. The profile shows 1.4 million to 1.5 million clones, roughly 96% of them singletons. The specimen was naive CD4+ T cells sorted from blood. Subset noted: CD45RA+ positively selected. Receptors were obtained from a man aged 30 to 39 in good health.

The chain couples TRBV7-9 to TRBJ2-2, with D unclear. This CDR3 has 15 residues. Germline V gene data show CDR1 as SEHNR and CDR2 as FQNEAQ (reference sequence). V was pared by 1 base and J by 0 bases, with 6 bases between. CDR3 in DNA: TGTGCCAGCAGCTTAGGCAGCGCGAACACCGGGGAGCTGTTTTTT. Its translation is CASSLGSANTGELFF.

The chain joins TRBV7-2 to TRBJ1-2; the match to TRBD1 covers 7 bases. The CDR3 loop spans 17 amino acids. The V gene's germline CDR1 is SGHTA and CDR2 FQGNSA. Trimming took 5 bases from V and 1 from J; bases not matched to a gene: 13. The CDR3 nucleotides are TGTGCCAGCAGCCTCGGGACAGTCGTTCCCCTTAACTATGGCTACACCTTC. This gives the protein CASSLGTVVPLNYGYTF.

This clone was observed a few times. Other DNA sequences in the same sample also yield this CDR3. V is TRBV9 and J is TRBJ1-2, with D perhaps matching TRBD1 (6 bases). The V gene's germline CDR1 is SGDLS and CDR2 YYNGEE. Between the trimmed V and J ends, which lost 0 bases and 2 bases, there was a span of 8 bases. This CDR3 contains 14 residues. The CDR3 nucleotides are TGTGCCAGCAGCGTAGTGGGGACAAACTATGGCTACACCTTC. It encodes CASSVVGTNYGYTF.

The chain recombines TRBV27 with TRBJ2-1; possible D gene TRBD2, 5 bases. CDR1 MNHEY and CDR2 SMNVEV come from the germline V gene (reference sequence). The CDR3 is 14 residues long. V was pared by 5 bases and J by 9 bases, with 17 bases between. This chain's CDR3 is CASSPAPLVAEQFF. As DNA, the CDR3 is TGTGCCAGCAGTCCAGCCCCACTAGTTGCTGAGCAGTTCTTC.

CDR3 sequence (DNA): TGCGCCAGCAGCCGTGGCCCGGTTACGGAGACCCAGTACTTC. As protein: CASSRGPVTETQYF. V and J are TRBV4-1 and TRBJ2-5; no firm D call. Trimming took off 4 bases at V and 5 bases at J, with 14 bases between the two ends. Germline V gene data show CDR1 as MGHRA and CDR2 as YSYEKL. The CDR3 spans 14 residues.

DNA for the CDR3: TGTGCCAGCAGCGCGAGACTAGCGGGTAGCACAGATACGCAGTATTTT. The encoded protein is CASSARLAGSTDTQYF. The genes are TRBV7-2 and TRBJ2-3, with 10 bases fitting TRBD2. The CDR3 contains 16 residues. Losses at the gene ends were 5 bases for V and 0 bases for J; bases not matched to a gene: 5. Germline values: CDR1 SGHTA, CDR2 FQGNSA.

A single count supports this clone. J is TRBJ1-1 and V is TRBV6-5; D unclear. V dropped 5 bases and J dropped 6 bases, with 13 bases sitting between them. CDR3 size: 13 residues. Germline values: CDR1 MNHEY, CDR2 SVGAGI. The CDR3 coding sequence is TGTGCCAGCAGTCTAGGCGGACCGTCTGAAGCTTTCTTT. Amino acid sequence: CASSLGGPSEAFF.

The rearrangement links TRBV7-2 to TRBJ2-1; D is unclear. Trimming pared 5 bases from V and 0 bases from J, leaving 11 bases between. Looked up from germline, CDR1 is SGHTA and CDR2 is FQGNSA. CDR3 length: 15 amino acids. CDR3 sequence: CASSPFEDSYNEQFF. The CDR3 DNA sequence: TGTGCCAGCAGCCCGTTTGAGGACTCCTACAATGAGCAGTTCTTC.

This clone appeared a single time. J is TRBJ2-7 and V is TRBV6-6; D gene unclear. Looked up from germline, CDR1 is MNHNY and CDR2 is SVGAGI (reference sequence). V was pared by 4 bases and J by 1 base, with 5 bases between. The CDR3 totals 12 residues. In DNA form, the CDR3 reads TGTGCCAGCAGTTCCAAGTCCTACGAGCAGTACTTC. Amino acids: CASSSKSYEQYF.

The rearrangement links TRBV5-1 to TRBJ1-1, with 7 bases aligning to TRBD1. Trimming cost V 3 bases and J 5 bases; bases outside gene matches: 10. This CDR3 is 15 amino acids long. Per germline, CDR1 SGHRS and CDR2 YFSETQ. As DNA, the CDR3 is TGCGCCAGCAGCTCCTCCAGGGGGAAAGGGACTGAAGCTTTCTTT. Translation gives CASSSSRGKGTEAFF.

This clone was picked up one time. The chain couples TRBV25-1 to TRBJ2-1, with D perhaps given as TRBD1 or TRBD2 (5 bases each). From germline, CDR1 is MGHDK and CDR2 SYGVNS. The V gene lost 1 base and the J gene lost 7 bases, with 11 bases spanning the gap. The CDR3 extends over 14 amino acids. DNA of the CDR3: TGTGCCAGCAGTGAATCGGGACCTCAAAATGAGCAGTTCTTC. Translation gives CASSESGPQNEQFF.

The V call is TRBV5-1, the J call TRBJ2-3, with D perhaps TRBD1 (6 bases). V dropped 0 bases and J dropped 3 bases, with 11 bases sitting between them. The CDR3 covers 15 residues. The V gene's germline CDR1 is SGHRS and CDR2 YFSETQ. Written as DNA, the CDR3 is TGCGCCAGCAGCTTGGGGGCAGGGGAAACAGATACGCAGTATTTT. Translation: CASSLGAGETDTQYF.